The entry that follows covers one TCR beta chain sequence. Antigen unknown. The assay that was used to sequence DNA from cultured CD4+ T cells was the Oncomine TCR Beta short-read assay. TCRdb re-derived calls from the PCR reads in MiXCR, one entry per CDR3 protein. Of about 10,000 distinct CDR3 sequences listed, approximately 25% were seen once; the top ten hold roughly 24%. The treatment: approximately nine-day PBMC culture with coronavirus spike peptide pools or control peptides (ViraFEST assay). The data stem from a study of vaccination and CD4 T cells after COVID-19. Across the study: Investigators stimulated cells with overlapping spike peptides drawn from SARS-CoV-2, HCoV-NL63, HCoV-OC43 and HCoV-229E.

V gave up 4 bases and J gave up 7 bases, with 10 bases separating them. The CDR3 consists of 13 residues. This chain links TRBV12-3 or TRBV12-4 with TRBJ2-2; no definite D call. This clonotype was obtained from a human donor who received a COVID-19 vaccine. The sample was CD4+ T cells from blood, cultured in vitro, taken before SARS-CoV-2 vaccination. The CDR3 here is CASSSDQRGELFF. The CDR3, as DNA: TGTGCCAGCAGTTCGGACCAGCGCGGGGAGCTGTTTTTT.